This entry is about one TCR beta chain. Its antigen remains unknown. V was clipped by 0 bases and J by 8 bases, with 7 bases between them. Germline V lookup: CDR1 LGHNA, CDR2 YNFKEQ. This CDR3 spans 13 amino acids. The sample comes from a study of cytomegalovirus exposure and HLA in healthy donors. Turning to the study itself: The approximately 120 validation repertoires used the same platform as the 550 to 750 first-cohort repertoires, a later analysis reported.

Points from the study as a whole: Among the CMV-associated chains, three were confirmed in vitro as specific for CMV antigens.

The data were produced by immunoSEQ multiplex PCR, yet TCRdb's version contains in-frame clones alone and is incomplete. Seen here are approximately 140,000 clones, roughly 86% observed once, and the top ten hold more than 1.4%. The rearrangement links TRBV4-2 to TRBJ2-2; D remains ambiguous. The sequenced sample was PBMCs. This receptor was taken from a woman younger than 45 in good health and CMV-seronegative. This chain's CDR3 is CASSQDKEGELFF. The CDR3 DNA follows: TGTGCCAGCAGCCAAGATAAGGAGGGGGAGCTGTTTTTT.